This entry describes one TCR beta chain. Germline values: CDR1 MNHEY, CDR2 SMNVEV (reference sequence). Trimming stripped 1 base from V and 2 bases from J, with 14 bases between. The CDR3 runs 16 residues. This sample stems from a study of CD8 T cells in Susac syndrome. Random hexamers served to reverse transcribe about 0.45 to 1 ug RNA. Coverage of TCR beta CDR3 amplification by immunoSEQ multiplex PCR extended to 54 Vbeta and 13 Jbeta. TCRdb called the immunoSEQ multiplex PCR reads again in MiXCR, with one record for every CDR3 protein. The sample includes 250,000 to 300,000 distinct CDR3 sequences, approximately 85% of them seen just once. From blood CD8+ and CD4+ T cells, TCR beta sequences were generated.

This sequence was found in a human donor with multiple sclerosis. The V and J genes are TRBV27 and TRBJ1-1, with D unresolved. Sequenced material: CD8+ T cells from PBMCs. CDR3 region: CASSLWQPDTNTEAFF. In nucleotides, the CDR3 is TGTGCCAGCAGTTTATGGCAGCCTGACACTAACACTGAAGCTTTCTTT.